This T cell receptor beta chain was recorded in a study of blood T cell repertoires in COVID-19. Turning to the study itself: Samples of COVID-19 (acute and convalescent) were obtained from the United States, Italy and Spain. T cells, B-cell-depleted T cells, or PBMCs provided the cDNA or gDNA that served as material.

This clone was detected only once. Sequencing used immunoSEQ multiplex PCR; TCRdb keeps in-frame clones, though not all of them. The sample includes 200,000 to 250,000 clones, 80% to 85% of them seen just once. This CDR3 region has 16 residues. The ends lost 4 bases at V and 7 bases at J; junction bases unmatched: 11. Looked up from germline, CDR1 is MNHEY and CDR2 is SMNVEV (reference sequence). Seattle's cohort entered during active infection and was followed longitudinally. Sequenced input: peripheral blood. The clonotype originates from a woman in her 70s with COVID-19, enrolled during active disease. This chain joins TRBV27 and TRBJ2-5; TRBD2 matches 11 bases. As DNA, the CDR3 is TGTGCCAGCAGTTACAACGGGACTAGCGGTCTTCGGACCCAGTACTTC. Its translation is CASSYNGTSGLRTQYF.